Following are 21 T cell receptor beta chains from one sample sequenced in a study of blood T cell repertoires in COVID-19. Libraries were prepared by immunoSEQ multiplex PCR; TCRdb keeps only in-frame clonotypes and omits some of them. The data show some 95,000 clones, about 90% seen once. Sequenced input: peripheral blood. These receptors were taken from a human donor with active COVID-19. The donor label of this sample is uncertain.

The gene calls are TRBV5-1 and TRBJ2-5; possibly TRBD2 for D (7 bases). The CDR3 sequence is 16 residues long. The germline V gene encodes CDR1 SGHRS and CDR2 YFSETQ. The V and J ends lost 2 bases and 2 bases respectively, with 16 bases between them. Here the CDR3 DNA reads TGCGCCAGCAGCTTTGCGAGGGGGGGGAGACAAGAGACCCAGTACTTC. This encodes CASSFARGGRQETQYF.

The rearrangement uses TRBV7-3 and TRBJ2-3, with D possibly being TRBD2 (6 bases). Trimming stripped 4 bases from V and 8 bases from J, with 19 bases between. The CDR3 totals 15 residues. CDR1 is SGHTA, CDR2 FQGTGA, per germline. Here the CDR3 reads CASSSGLPPEVTQYF. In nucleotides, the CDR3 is TGTGCCAGCAGCTCGGGACTGCCGCCCGAGGTTACGCAGTATTTT.

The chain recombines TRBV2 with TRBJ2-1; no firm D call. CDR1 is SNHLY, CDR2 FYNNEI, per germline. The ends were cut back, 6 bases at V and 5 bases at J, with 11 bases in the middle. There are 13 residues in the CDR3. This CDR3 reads CASRVAEDNEQFF. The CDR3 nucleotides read TGTGCCAGCAGGGTTGCTGAGGACAATGAGCAGTTCTTC. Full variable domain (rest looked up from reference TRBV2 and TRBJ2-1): EPEVTQTPSHQVTQMGQEVILRCVPISNHLYFYWYRQILGQKVEFLVSFYNNEISEKSEIFDDQFSVERPDGSNFTLKIRSTKLEDSAMYFCASRVAEDNEQFFGPGTRLTVL.

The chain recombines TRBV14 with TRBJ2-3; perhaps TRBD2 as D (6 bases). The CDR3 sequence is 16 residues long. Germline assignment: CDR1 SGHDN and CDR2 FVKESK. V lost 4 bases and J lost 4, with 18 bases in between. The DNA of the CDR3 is TGTGCCAGCAGCCGTCGGACGGGGGTCTACGCAGATACGCAGTATTTT. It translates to CASSRRTGVYADTQYF. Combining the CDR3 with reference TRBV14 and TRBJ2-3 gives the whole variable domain EAGVTQFPSHSVIEKGQTVTLRCDPISGHDNLYWYRRVMGKEIKFLLHFVKESKQDESGMPNNRFLAERTGGTYSTLKVQPAELEDSGVYFCASSRRTGVYADTQYFGPGTRLTVL.

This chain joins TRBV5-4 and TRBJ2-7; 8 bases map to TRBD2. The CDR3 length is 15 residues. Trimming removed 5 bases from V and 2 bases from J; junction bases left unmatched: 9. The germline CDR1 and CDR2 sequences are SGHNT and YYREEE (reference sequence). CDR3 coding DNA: TGTGCCAGCAGTCAAACAGCGGGGGTGACCTACGAGCAGTACTTC. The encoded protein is CASSQTAGVTYEQYF.

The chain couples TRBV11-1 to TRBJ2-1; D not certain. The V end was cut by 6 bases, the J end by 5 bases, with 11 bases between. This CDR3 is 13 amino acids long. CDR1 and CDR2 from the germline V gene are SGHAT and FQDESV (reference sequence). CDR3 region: CASRGTENNEQFF. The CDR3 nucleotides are TGTGCCAGCAGGGGCACAGAGAACAATGAGCAGTTCTTC.

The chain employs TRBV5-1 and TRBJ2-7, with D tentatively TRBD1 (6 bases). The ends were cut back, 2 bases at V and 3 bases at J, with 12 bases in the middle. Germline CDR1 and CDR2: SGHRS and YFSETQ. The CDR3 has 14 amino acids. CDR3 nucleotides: TGCGCCAGCAGCTTAGGGGACACTCTCTACGAGCAGTACTTC. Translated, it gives CASSLGDTLYEQYF.

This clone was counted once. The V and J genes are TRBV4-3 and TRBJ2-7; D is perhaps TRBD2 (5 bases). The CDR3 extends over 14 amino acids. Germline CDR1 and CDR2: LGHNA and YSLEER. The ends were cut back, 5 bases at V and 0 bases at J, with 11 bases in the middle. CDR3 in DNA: TGCGCCAGCAGCTCCATGGGGAGCTCCTACGAGCAGTACTTC. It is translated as CASSSMGSSYEQYF.

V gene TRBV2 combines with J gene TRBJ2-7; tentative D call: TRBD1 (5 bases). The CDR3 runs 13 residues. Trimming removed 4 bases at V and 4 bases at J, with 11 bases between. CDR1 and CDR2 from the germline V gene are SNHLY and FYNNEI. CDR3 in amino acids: CASSAATDYEQYF. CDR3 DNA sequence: TGTGCCAGCAGTGCGGCGACAGATTACGAGCAGTACTTC.

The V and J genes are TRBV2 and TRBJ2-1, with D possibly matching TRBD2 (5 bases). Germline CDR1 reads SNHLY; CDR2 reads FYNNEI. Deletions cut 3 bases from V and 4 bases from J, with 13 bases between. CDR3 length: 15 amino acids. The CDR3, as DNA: TGTGCCAGCAGTGAGGTGCTAGCCAAATACAATGAGCAGTTCTTC. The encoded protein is CASSEVLAKYNEQFF.

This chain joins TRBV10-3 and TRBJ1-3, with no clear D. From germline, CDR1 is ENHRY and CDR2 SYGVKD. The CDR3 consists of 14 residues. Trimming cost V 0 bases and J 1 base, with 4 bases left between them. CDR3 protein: CAISESGSGNTIYF. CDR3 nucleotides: TGTGCCATCAGTGAGTCCGGGTCTGGAAACACCATATATTTT.

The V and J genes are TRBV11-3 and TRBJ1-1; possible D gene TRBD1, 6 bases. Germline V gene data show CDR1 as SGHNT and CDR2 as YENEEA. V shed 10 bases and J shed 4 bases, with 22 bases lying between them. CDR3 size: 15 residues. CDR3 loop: CAISRTRGMTTEAFF. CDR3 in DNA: TGTGCCATCTCCCGGACGAGGGGGATGACCACTGAAGCTTTCTTT.

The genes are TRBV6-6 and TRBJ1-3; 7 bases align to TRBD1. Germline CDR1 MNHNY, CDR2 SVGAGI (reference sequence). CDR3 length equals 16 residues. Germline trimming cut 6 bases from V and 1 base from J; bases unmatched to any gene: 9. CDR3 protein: CASRRDSSTSGNTIYF. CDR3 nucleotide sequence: TGTGCCAGCAGGCGGGACAGTAGTACGTCTGGAAACACCATATATTTT.

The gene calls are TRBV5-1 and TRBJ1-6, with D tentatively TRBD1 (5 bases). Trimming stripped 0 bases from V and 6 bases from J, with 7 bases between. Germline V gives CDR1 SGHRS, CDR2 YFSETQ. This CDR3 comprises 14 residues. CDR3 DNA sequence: TGCGCCAGCAGCTTGGGACAGATTAATTCACCCCTCCACTTT. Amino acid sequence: CASSLGQINSPLHF.

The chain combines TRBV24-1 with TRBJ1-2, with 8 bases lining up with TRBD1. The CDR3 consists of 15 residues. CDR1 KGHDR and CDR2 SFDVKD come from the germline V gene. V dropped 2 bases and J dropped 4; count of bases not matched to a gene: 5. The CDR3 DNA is TGTGCCACCAGTGATTCCCGACAGGGGACCTATGGCTACACCTTC. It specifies CATSDSRQGTYGYTF.

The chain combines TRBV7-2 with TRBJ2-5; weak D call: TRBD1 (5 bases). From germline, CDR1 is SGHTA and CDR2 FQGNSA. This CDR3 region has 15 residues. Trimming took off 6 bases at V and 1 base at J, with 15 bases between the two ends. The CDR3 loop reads CASRSDVGVQETQYF. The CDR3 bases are TGTGCCAGCAGGTCTGACGTAGGGGTCCAAGAGACCCAGTACTTC.

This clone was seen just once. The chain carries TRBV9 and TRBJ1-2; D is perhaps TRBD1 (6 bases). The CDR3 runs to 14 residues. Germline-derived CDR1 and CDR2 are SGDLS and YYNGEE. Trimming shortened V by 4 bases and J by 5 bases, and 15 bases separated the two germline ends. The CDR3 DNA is TGTGCCAGCAGCCGAGGGGGGGCGGTGTATGGCTACACCTTC. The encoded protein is CASSRGGAVYGYTF.

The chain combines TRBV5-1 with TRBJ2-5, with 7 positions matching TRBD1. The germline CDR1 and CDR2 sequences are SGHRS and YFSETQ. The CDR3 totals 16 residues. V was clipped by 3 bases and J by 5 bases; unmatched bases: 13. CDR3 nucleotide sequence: TGCGCCAGCAGCTCCTATCCGGGACAGACTACGGAGACCCAGTACTTC. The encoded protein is CASSSYPGQTTETQYF.

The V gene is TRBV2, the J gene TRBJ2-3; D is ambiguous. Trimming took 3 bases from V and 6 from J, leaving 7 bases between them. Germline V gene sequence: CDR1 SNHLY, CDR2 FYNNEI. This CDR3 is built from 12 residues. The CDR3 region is CASSDYSDTQYF. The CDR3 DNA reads TGTGCCAGCAGTGACTATTCCGATACGCAGTATTTT.

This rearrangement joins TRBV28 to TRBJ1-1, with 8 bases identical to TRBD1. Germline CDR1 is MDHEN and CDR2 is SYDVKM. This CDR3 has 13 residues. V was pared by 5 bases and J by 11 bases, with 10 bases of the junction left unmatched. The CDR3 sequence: CASSPLSQGAAFF. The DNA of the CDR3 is TGTGCCAGCAGTCCCCTGAGCCAGGGGGCGGCTTTCTTT.

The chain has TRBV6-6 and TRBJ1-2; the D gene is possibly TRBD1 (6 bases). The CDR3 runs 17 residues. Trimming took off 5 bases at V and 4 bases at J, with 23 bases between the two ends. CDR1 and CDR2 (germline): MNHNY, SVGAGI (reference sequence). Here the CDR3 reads CASSPTTEAGDTYGYTF. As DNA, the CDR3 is TGTGCCAGCAGTCCAACCACCGAAGCAGGGGATACCTATGGCTACACCTTC.